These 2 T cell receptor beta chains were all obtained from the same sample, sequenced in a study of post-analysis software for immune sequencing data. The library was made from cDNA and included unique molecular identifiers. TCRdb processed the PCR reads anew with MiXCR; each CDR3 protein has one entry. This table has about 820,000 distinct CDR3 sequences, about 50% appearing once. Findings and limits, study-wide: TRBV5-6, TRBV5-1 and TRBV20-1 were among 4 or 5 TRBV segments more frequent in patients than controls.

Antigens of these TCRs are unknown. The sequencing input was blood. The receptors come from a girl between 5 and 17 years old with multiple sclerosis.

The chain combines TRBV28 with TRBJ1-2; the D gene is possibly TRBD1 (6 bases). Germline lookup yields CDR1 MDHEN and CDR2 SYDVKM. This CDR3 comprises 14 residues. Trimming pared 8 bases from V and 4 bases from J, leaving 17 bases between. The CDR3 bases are TGTGCCAGCCTGGGGGCGAGATTTAGCTATGGCTACACCTTC. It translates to CASLGARFSYGYTF.

The CDR3 region is CASSFPAPSSYEQYF. CDR3 DNA: TGTGCCAGCAGCTTCCCAGCGCCTAGTTCCTACGAGCAGTACTTC. This chain joins TRBV7-2 and TRBJ2-7, with D hard to call. The CDR3 covers 15 residues. Trimming shortened V by 3 bases and J by 1 base, and 13 bases separated the two germline ends. CDR1 and CDR2 from the germline V gene are SGHTA and FQGNSA.